The 7 T cell receptor beta chains below all came from one sample that was sequenced in a study of shared clonotypes between healthy human individuals. Some clones are missing from TCRdb's copy, which holds only in-frame ones; the method was immunoSEQ multiplex PCR. The data contain roughly 2.5 million clones, around 90% of them singletons. Sequencing was performed on naive CD4+ T cells sorted from blood. Stated subset: CD45RA+ positively selected. The receptor set was obtained from a man younger than 30 in good health.

The V and J genes are TRBV6-5 and TRBJ1-1, with a weak D call TRBD1 (6 bases). V was shortened by 2 bases and J by 1 base, with 8 bases between the two germline ends. The length of the CDR3 is 14 residues. Germline values: CDR1 MNHEY, CDR2 SVGAGI. CDR3 loop: CASSYMGQNTEAFF. CDR3 sequence (DNA): TGTGCCAGCAGTTACATGGGACAGAACACTGAAGCTTTCTTT.

The gene calls are TRBV6-5 and TRBJ1-4; 8 nucleotides line up with TRBD1. There are 16 residues in the CDR3. Germline assignment: CDR1 MNHEY and CDR2 SVGAGI. Losses at the gene ends were 2 bases for V and 9 bases for J; bases not matched to a gene: 11. The CDR3 nucleotides are TGTGCCAGCAGTTACAGTGGAGGACAGGGAATGAAAAAACTGTTTTTT. Translated: CASSYSGGQGMKKLFF.

A note on this clone: The identical CDR3 is also encoded by other nucleotide sequences in the sample. V usage is TRBV5-1 and J usage is TRBJ1-6; 7 bases align to TRBD1. Germline V CDR1 and CDR2: SGHRS, YFSETQ. The CDR3 has 14 residues. The trim removed 3 bases at V and 6 bases at J, leaving 3 bases unmatched. CDR3 region: CASSSGQPNSPLHF. The CDR3 bases are TGCGCCAGCAGCTCGGGACAGCCTAATTCACCCCTCCACTTT. The full variable domain, rest sourced from reference TRBV5-1 and TRBJ1-6, is KAGVTQTPRYLIKTRGQQVTLSCSPISGHRSVSWYQQTPGQGLQFLFEYFSETQRNKGNFPGRFSGRQFSNSRSEMNVSTLELGDSALYLCASSSGQPNSPLHFGNGTRLTVT.

The gene calls are TRBV27 and TRBJ2-1; no firm D call. This CDR3 is 15 amino acids long. Germline lookup yields CDR1 MNHEY and CDR2 SMNVEV (reference sequence). Between the trimmed V and J ends, which lost 2 bases and 4 bases, there was a span of 12 bases. The CDR3, as DNA: TGTGCCAGCAGTTTAAATGGCTGGCCTTACAATGAGCAGTTCTTC. Its protein is CASSLNGWPYNEQFF.

V is TRBV15 and J is TRBJ1-3; 9 bases line up with TRBD1. In germline, CDR1 is LNHNV, CDR2 YYDKDF (reference sequence). The CDR3 runs 16 residues. V shed 9 bases and J 0 bases; nucleotides not matched to a gene: 9. The CDR3 DNA reads as TGTGCCACTCGATTCGACAGGGGGAGCTCTGGAAACACCATATATTTT. Residues: CATRFDRGSSGNTIYF.

The chain employs TRBV7-8 and TRBJ2-3; 8 bases are a match to TRBD2. The germline V gene has CDR1 SGHVS and CDR2 FQNEAQ. The trim removed 4 bases at V and 1 base at J, leaving 10 bases unmatched. This CDR3 is 17 amino acids long. The CDR3 nucleotides read TGTGCCAGCAGCTGGGGCCGGGGGGGATTCGGCACAGATACGCAGTATTTT. Translated: CASSWGRGGFGTDTQYF.

V gene TRBV5-1 combines with J gene TRBJ1-1, with D possibly TRBD1 on 6 matching bases. In germline, CDR1 is SGHRS, CDR2 YFSETQ. This CDR3 is built from 14 residues. V was cut by 6 bases and J by 0 bases, with 12 bases left in between. CDR3 DNA sequence: TGCGCCAGCAAAGAAACAGGGATGAACACTGAAGCTTTCTTT. This sequence encodes CASKETGMNTEAFF.